A single sample is the source of the 3 T cell receptor beta chains below, sequenced in a study of blood T cell repertoires in COVID-19. Data came from immunoSEQ multiplex PCR; TCRdb stores just in-frame clones and leaves some out. The sample records 180,000 or so clones, roughly 87% being singletons. The sample was PBMCs or T cells enriched from blood (not recorded which). The receptors come from a man in his fifties or sixties who had recovered from COVID-19.

V is TRBV12-3 or TRBV12-4 and J is TRBJ1-5; a possible D gene is TRBD1 (5 bases). This CDR3 spans 11 amino acids. Trimming removed 8 bases from V and 6 bases from J, with 8 bases in between. The CDR3 DNA sequence: TGTGCCAGCGGGGGGGTTCAGCCCCAGCATTTT. This gives the protein CASGGVQPQHF.

Written as DNA, the CDR3 is TGTGCCAGCAGTTCAGACAGGAAAGAGACCCAGTACTTC. It translates to CASSSDRKETQYF. V usage is TRBV28 and J usage is TRBJ2-5; a possible D gene is TRBD1 (6 bases). Between the trimmed V and J ends, which lost 4 bases and 3 bases, there was a span of 9 bases. The CDR3 is 13 residues long. Germline CDR1 MDHEN, CDR2 SYDVKM.

The rearrangement links TRBV6-6 to TRBJ2-2; 12 bases line up with TRBD1. V lost 5 bases to trimming and J lost 5 bases; unmatched junction nucleotides: 6. Germline V gene lookup returns CDR1 MNHNY and CDR2 SVGAGI (reference sequence). The CDR3 consists of 16 residues. Here the CDR3 DNA reads TGTGCCAGCAGTCGAGGGACAGGGGGCTGGACCGGGGAGCTGTTTTTT. As protein: CASSRGTGGWTGELFF.